Listed here are 2 T cell receptor beta chains from one sample, sequenced in a study of T cell responses to AZD1222 COVID-19 vaccine. Sequencing was performed with immunoSEQ multiplex PCR; in TCRdb, only in-frame clones are kept and a portion is missing. This sample has under 150,000 clones, with around 93% found just once. Sequences were derived from peripheral blood, sampled 28 days after the second AZD1222 dose. The receptors stem from an adult who received the AZD1222 COVID-19 vaccine.

J is TRBJ2-7 and V is TRBV19; no firm D call. The CDR3 is made up of 13 amino acids. Germline CDR1 is LNHDA and CDR2 is SQIVND (reference sequence). The germline V and J ends were trimmed by 3 bases and 5 bases, with 11 bases remaining between them. The CDR3 DNA sequence: TGTGCCAGTAGTATGGGGTTAACCCACGAGCAGTACTTC. The encoded protein is CASSMGLTHEQYF. The whole variable domain, filled in from reference TRBV19 and TRBJ2-7, reads DGGITQSPKYLFRKEGQNVTLSCEQNLNHDAMYWYRQDPGQGLRLIYYSQIVNDFQKGDIAEGYSVSREKKESFPLTVTSAQKNPTAFYLCASSMGLTHEQYFGPGTRLTVT.

This clone was seen only once. The rearrangement uses TRBV6-2 or TRBV6-3 and TRBJ2-7; 7 bases are shared with TRBD2. Per germline, CDR1 MNHEY and CDR2 SVGEGT. CDR3 length: 16 residues. V lost 1 base, J lost 3 bases, and 9 bases stayed unmatched. The CDR3 spells CASSYWIRGRDYEQYF. As DNA, the CDR3 is TGTGCCAGCAGTTACTGGATTCGAGGGAGGGACTACGAGCAGTACTTC.